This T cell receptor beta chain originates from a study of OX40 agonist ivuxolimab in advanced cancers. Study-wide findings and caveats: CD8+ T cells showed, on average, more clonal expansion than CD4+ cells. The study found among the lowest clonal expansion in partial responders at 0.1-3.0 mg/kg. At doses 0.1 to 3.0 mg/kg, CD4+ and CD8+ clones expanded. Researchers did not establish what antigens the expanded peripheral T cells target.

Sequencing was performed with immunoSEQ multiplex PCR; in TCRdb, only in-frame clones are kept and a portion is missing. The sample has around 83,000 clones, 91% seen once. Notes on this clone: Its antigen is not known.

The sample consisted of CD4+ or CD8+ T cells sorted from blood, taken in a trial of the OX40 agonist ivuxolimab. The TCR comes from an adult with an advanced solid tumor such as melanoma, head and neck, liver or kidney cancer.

The CDR3 sequence is CASSILSMPQSRANVLTF. CDR3 bases: TGTGCCAGCAGCATTTTAAGTATGCCACAAAGTCGGGCCAACGTCCTGACTTTC. The V gene is TRBV7-7, the J gene TRBJ2-6, with D hard to call. CDR3 size: 18 residues. Germline V gene data show CDR1 as SSHAT and CDR2 as FNYEAQ (reference sequence). Trimming stripped 5 bases from V and 5 bases from J, with 22 bases between.